A single T cell receptor (beta chain) is shown here with its context. These data belong to a study of blood T cell repertoires in COVID-19. About the research overall: Whether acute or convalescent, the COVID-19 samples came from the United States, Italy and Spain. Nucleic acid was either cDNA or gDNA, and it came from T cells, B-cell-depleted T cells, or PBMCs.

Study processing details: Amplification with reference gene primers provided the estimates of nucleated cell counts. Profiling relied on immunoSEQ multiplex PCR, and the TCRdb table lists in-frame clones only, not all of them. The V and J calls and the clone size are those of that table, but D and trimming were determined from the DNA. The sample holds some 78,000 clones, approximately 88% seen once. From germline, CDR1 is SGHNT and CDR2 YYREEE (reference sequence). With 3 bases removed from V and 6 bases from J, the gap between germline ends came to 15 bases. The CDR3 length is 14 residues. The sequence was obtained from an elderly woman with active or convalescent COVID-19. Sample: peripheral blood. V is TRBV5-4 and J is TRBJ1-1; a weak D match, TRBD1 (6 bases). CDR3 nucleotides: TGTGCCAGCAGCTCTAACAGGGAACTGGCTGAAGCTTTCTTT. Protein product: CASSSNRELAEAFF.